Each of the 3 T cell receptor beta chains below was sequenced from the same sample in a study of cytomegalovirus exposure and HLA in healthy donors. Researchers ran the PCR with 60 Vbeta and 13 Jbeta primers. Measured with immunoSEQ multiplex PCR; TCRdb has only the in-frame clones, and not every one. The repertoire holds 90,000 to 130,000 clones, with about 80% as singletons. Material for sequencing was PBMCs. These receptor sequences come from a man aged 25-45 years in good health and CMV-seropositive.

This clone was observed a few times. V gene TRBV7-9 combines with J gene TRBJ1-1; perhaps TRBD1 as D (5 bases). V lost 4 bases to trimming and J lost 0 bases, with 12 bases between them. CDR1 and CDR2 (germline): SEHNR, FQNEAQ (reference sequence). CDR3 length: 15 amino acids. The CDR3 coding sequence is TGTGCCAGCAGCTCAAGGGGCGTTATGAACACTGAAGCTTTCTTT. Translating it yields CASSSRGVMNTEAFF.

The J gene is TRBJ2-2, the V gene TRBV7-9, with 7 nucleotides matching TRBD1. The length of the CDR3 is 15 residues. Germline V gene lookup returns CDR1 SEHNR and CDR2 FQNEAQ (reference sequence). Losses at the gene ends were 5 bases for V and 2 bases for J; bases not matched to a gene: 5. CDR3 in amino acids: CASSHRDSNTGELFF. CDR3 DNA sequence: TGTGCCAGCAGCCACCGGGACAGCAACACCGGGGAGCTGTTTTTT.

This chain joins TRBV27 and TRBJ2-2; 8 bases fit TRBD1. The CDR3 sequence is 14 residues long. V shed 6 bases, J shed 7 bases, and the junction held 7 bases outside the gene matches. CDR1 is MNHEY and CDR2 is SMNVEV in the germline V gene (reference sequence). CDR3 sequence reads: CASSWTGSGGELFF. The CDR3 DNA reads TGTGCCAGCAGCTGGACAGGGTCGGGCGGGGAGCTGTTTTTT.